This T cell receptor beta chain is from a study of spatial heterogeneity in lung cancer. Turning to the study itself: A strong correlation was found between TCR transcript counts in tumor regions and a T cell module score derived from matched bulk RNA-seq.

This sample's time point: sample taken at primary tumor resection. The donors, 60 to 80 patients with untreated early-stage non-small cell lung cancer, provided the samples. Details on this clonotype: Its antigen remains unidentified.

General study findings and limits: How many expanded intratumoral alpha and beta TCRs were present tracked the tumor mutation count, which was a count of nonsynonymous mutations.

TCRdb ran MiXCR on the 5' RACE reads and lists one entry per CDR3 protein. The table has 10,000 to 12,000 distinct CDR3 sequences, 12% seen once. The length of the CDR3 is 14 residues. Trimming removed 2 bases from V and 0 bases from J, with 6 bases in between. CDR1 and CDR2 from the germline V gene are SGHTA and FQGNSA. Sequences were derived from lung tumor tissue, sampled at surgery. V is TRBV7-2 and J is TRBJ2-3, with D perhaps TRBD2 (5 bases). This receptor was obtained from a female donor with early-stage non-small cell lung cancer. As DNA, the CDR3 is TGTGCCAGCAGCTTAAGCGGAAGCACAGATACGCAGTATTTT. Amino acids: CASSLSGSTDTQYF.